The source of this TCR beta chain is a study of early T cells in non-severe SARS-CoV-2 infection. The CDR3 sequence is 16 residues long. V lost 5 bases to trimming and J lost 0 bases, with 16 bases between them. Germline lookup yields CDR1 LNHDA and CDR2 SQIVND (reference sequence). MiXCR was run by TCRdb on the 5' RACE reads, yielding one entry per CDR3 protein. Here the sample spans roughly 70,000 distinct CDR3 sequences, roughly 13% being singletons. The sequenced sample consisted of whole blood. V is TRBV19 and J is TRBJ2-5; no definite D call. The receptor was isolated from an adult who was a healthcare worker with PCR-confirmed SARS-CoV-2 infection or an uninfected control (not recorded which). CDR3 coding DNA: TGTGCCAGTAGTGGGTCCCACGACCTCTACCAAGAGACCCAGTACTTC. Its protein is CASSGSHDLYQETQYF. Combining the CDR3 with reference TRBV19 and TRBJ2-5 gives the whole variable domain DGGITQSPKYLFRKEGQNVTLSCEQNLNHDAMYWYRQDPGQGLRLIYYSQIVNDFQKGDIAEGYSVSREKKESFPLTVTSAQKNPTAFYLCASSGSHDLYQETQYFGPGTRLLVL.